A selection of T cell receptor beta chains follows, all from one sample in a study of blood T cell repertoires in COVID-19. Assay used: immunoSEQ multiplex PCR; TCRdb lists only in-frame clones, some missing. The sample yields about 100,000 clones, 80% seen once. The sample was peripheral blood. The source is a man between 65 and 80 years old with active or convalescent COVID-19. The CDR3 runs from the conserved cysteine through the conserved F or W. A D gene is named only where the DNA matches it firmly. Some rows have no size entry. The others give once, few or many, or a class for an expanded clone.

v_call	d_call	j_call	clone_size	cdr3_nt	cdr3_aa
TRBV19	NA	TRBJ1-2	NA	TGTGCCAGTAAACAGGGATTTGGCTACACCTTC	CASKQGFGYTF
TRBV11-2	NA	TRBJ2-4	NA	TGTGCCAGCAGTTTCATCCAGGGGTTAGCCAAAAACATTCAGTACTTC	CASSFIQGLAKNIQYF
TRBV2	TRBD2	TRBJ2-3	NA	TGTGCCAGCAGTGAAATAGCGGGAGGGGAAGATACGCAGTATTTT	CASSEIAGGEDTQYF
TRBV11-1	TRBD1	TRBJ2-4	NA	TGTGCCAGCAGCCCGCGGACAGGACTAGCCAAAAACATTCAGTACTTC	CASSPRTGLAKNIQYF
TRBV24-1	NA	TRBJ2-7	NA	TGTGCCACCAGTGCCTTATACGAGCAGTACTTC	CATSALYEQYF
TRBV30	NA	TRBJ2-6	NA	TGTGCCTGGAGGGGGCGGGCCAACGTCCTGACTTTC	CAWRGRANVLTF
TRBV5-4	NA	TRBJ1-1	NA	TGTGCCAGCAGCTCTTCGACAGGAGCCTCGGCTTTCTTT	CASSSSTGASAFF
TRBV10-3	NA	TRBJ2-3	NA	TGTGCCATCAGTGACTCCAGCACAGATACGCAGTATTTT	CAISDSSTDTQYF
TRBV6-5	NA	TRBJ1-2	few	TGTGCCAGCAGAGGACCGGGACAATATGGCTACACCTTC	CASRGPGQYGYTF
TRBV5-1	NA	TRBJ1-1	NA	TGCGCCAGCAGCGAGGGACACGCGAACACTGAAGCTTTCTTT	CASSEGHANTEAFF
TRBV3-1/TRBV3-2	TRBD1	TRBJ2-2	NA	TGTGCCAGCAGCCGGGACAGGGGGCAGGACACCGGGGAGCTGTTTTTT	CASSRDRGQDTGELFF
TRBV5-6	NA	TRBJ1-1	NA	TGTGCCAGCAGCTCTTTAGGGGAGAACACTGAAGCTTTCTTT	CASSSLGENTEAFF
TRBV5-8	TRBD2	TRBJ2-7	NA	TGTGCCAGCAGCTCCGGACTAGCGGGGGTGGGGTACTTC	CASSSGLAGVGYF
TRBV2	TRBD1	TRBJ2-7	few	TGTGCCAGCAGCCGGGACAGCGCTTACGAGCAGTGCTTC	CASSRDSAYEQCF
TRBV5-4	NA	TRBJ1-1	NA	TGTGCCAGCAGCTCTTTTGACAGGAACACTGAAGCTTTCTTT	CASSSFDRNTEAFF
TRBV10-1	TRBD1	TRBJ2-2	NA	TGCGCCAGCACAGACAGGGCCCCCGGGGAGCTGTTTTTT	CASTDRAPGELFF
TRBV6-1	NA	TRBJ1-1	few	TGTGCCAGCAGTGAAGCAGGGGACACTGAAGCTTTCTTT	CASSEAGDTEAFF
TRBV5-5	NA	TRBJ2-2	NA	TGTGCCAGCAGCGCCTTGGGCGCGACCGGGGAGCTGTTTTTT	CASSALGATGELFF
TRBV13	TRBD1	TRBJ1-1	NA	TGTGCCAGCAGCTTAGACTCACAGGGGGCGGCTGAAGCTTTCTTT	CASSLDSQGAAEAFF
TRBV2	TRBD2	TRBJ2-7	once	TGTGCCACCATGTCCGGGACTAGCGGGGAAAGAAGATCCTACGAGCAGTACTTC	CATMSGTSGERRSYEQYF
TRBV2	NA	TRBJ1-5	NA	TGTGCCAGCAGGGCACTAAGTGGTGCGAATCAGCCCCAGCATTTT	CASRALSGANQPQHF
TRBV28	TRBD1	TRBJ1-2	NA	TGTGCCAGCAGGGAGGACAGGGGGACGCTTGGCTACACCTTC	CASREDRGTLGYTF
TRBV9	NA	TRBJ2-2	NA	TGTGCCAGCAGCGATCAGGAGGGGTTCGCGAACACCGGGGAGCTGTTTTTT	CASSDQEGFANTGELFF